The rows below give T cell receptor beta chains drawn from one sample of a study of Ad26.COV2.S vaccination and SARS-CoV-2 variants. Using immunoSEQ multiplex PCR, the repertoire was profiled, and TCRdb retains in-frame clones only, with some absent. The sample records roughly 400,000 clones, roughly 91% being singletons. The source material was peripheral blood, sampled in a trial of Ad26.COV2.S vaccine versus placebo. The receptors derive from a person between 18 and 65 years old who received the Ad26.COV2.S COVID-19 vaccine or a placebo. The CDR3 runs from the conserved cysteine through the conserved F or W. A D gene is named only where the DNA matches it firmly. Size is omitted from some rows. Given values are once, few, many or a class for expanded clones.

cdr3_nt: TGCGCCAGCAGTCAATCGCTCAGACTAAAAGCCAAAAACATTCAGTACTTC; cdr3_aa: CASSQSLRLKAKNIQYF; d_call: .; j_call: TRBJ2-4; clone_size: .; v_call: TRBV23-1
cdr3_nt: TGTGCCTGGAGGAAGGGGAGGAGGGGTGAGACCCAGTACTTC; cdr3_aa: CAWRKGRRGETQYF; d_call: .; j_call: TRBJ2-5; clone_size: .; v_call: TRBV30
cdr3_nt: TGTGCCAGCAGTTACGTGGGACTGGATAACTATGGCTACACCTTC; cdr3_aa: CASSYVGLDNYGYTF; d_call: .; j_call: TRBJ1-2; clone_size: .; v_call: TRBV6-6
cdr3_nt: TGCAGCGTTGAAACTAGCGGGAGGTCCTACAATGAGCAGTTCTTC; cdr3_aa: CSVETSGRSYNEQFF; d_call: TRBD2; j_call: TRBJ2-1; clone_size: .; v_call: TRBV29-1
cdr3_nt: TGTGCCAGCAGTTTATCTAGGGACGGGAGAAACTATGGCTACACCTTC; cdr3_aa: CASSLSRDGRNYGYTF; d_call: .; j_call: TRBJ1-2; clone_size: .; v_call: TRBV27
cdr3_nt: TGTGCCAGCAGCTTTGGGGCCGGGAAGACCCAGTACTTC; cdr3_aa: CASSFGAGKTQYF; d_call: .; j_call: TRBJ2-5; clone_size: .; v_call: TRBV7-2
cdr3_nt: TGTGCCAGCAGCCTCCCCGGGGGCAATCAGCCCCAGCATTTT; cdr3_aa: CASSLPGGNQPQHF; d_call: .; j_call: TRBJ1-5; clone_size: .; v_call: TRBV28
cdr3_nt: TGTGCCAGCAGTACTTCCGGGACAGGGGGCGAGCAGTACTTC; cdr3_aa: CASSTSGTGGEQYF; d_call: TRBD1; j_call: TRBJ2-7; clone_size: few; v_call: TRBV28
cdr3_nt: TGTGCCAGCAGCCCACCCCCCCGGGGAGCTGGGGCCAACGTCCTGACTTTC; cdr3_aa: CASSPPPRGAGANVLTF; d_call: .; j_call: TRBJ2-6; clone_size: .; v_call: TRBV5-4
cdr3_nt: TGTGCCAGCAGCCCGGGACAGTTGTTCATGAACACTGAAGCTTTCTTT; cdr3_aa: CASSPGQLFMNTEAFF; d_call: TRBD1; j_call: TRBJ1-1; clone_size: .; v_call: TRBV3-1/TRBV3-2
cdr3_nt: TGTGCCAGTAGCCCACAGGGGGGTGTCCACGAGCAGTACTTC; cdr3_aa: CASSPQGGVHEQYF; d_call: TRBD1; j_call: TRBJ2-7; clone_size: .; v_call: TRBV19
cdr3_nt: TGTGCCAGCAGGGGTGGTAGGGGGTCCTACGAGCAGTACTTC; cdr3_aa: CASRGGRGSYEQYF; d_call: .; j_call: TRBJ2-7; clone_size: .; v_call: TRBV7-9
cdr3_nt: TGTGCCAGCTCACCACGGGCTAGCGGGGACAATGAGCAGTTCTTC; cdr3_aa: CASSPRASGDNEQFF; d_call: TRBD2; j_call: TRBJ2-1; clone_size: .; v_call: TRBV18
cdr3_nt: TGTGCCAGCAGCCCAGGGAGCGGGAGGGCCAGGGGGGAGCAGTACTTC; cdr3_aa: CASSPGSGRARGEQYF; d_call: TRBD2; j_call: TRBJ2-7; clone_size: .; v_call: TRBV7-2